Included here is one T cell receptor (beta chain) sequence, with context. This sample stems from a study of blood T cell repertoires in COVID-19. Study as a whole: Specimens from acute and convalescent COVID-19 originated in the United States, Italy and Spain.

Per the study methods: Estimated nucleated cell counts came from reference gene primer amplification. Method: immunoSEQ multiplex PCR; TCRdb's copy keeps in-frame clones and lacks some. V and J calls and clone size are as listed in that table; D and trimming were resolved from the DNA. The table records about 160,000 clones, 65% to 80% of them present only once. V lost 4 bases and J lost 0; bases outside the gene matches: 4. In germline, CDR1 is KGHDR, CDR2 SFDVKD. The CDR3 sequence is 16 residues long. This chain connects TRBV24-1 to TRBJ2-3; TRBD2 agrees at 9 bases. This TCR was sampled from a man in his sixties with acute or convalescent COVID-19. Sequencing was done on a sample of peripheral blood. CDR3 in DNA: TGTGCCACCAGTGACCAAGGACTAGCGAGCACAGATACGCAGTATTTT. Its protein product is CATSDQGLASTDTQYF.